This TCR beta chain stems from a study of CD8 T cells in Susac syndrome. Random hexamers were used to reverse transcribe the RNA input (about 0.45 to 1 ug). Amplification of TCR beta CDR3 was carried out by immunoSEQ multiplex PCR, which covered 54 Vbeta and 13 Jbeta segments. From the immunoSEQ multiplex PCR reads, TCRdb called clonotypes with MiXCR, one entry per CDR3 protein. The table includes 150,000 to 200,000 distinct CDR3 sequences, approximately 96% detected once. CDR1 is LGHDT and CDR2 is YNNKEL in the germline V gene (reference sequence). With 1 base removed from V and 9 bases from J, the gap between germline ends came to 10 bases. The CDR3 is 14 amino acids. TCR beta sequencing covered blood CD8+ and CD4+ T cells.

Sequencing was done on a sample of CD4+ T cells from PBMCs. V gene TRBV3-1 combines with J gene TRBJ1-6; D possibly corresponds to TRBD1 (5 bases). The TCR sequence derives from a human donor in good health. The CDR3 spells CASSQAGIGSPLHF. The CDR3 DNA sequence: TGTGCCAGCAGCCAAGCAGGGATTGGTTCACCCCTCCACTTT.